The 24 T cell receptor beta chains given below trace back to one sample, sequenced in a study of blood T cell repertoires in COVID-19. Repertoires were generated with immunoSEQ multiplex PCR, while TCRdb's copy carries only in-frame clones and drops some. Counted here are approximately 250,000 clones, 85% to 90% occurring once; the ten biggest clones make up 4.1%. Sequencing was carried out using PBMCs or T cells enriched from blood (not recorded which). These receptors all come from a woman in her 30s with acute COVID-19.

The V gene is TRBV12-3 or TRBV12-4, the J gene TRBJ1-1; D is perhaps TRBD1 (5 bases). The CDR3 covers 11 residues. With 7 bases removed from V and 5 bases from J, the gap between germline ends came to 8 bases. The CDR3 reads CASTQGTEAFF. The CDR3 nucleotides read TGTGCCAGCACGCAGGGTACTGAAGCTTTCTTT.

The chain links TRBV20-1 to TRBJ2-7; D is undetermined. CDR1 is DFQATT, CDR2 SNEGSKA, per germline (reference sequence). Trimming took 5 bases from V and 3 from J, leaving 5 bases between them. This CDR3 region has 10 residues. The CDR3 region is CSAESYEQYF. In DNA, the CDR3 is TGCAGTGCTGAGAGCTACGAGCAGTACTTC.

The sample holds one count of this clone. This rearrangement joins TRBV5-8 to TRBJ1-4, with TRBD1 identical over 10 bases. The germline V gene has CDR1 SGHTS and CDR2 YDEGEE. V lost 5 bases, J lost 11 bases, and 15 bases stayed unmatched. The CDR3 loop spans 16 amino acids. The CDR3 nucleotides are TGTGCCAGCAGTTTACCCTCCGGGACAGGGGTCGATAAACTGTTTTTT. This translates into CASSLPSGTGVDKLFF.

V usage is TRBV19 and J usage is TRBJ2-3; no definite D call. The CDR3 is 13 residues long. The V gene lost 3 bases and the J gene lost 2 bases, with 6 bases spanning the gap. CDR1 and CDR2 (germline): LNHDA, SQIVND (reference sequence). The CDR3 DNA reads TGTGCCAGTAGTATGAGTATCACAGATACGCAGTATTTT. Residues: CASSMSITDTQYF.

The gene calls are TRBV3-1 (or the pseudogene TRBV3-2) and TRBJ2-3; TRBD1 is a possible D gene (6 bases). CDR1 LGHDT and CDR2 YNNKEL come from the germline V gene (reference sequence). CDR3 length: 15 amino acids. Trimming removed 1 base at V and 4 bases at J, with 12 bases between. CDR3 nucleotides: TGTGCCAGCAGCCAAGGGACAGCTACTTCAGATACGCAGTATTTT. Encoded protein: CASSQGTATSDTQYF.

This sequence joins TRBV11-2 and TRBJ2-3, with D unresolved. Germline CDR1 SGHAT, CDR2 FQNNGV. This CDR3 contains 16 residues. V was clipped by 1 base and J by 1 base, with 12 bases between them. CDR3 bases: TGTGCCAGCAGCTTAGGACTGGGTTGGGGCACAGATACGCAGTATTTT. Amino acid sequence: CASSLGLGWGTDTQYF.

Here the CDR3 reads CATDRDSNQPQHF. The CDR3 coding sequence is TGTGCCACCGACAGGGATAGCAATCAGCCCCAGCATTTT. The V call is TRBV2, the J call TRBJ1-5; the match to TRBD1 covers 7 bases. V lost 10 bases to trimming and J lost 0 bases; unmatched junction nucleotides: 3. Germline V gene sequence: CDR1 SNHLY, CDR2 FYNNEI. The CDR3 is made up of 13 amino acids. Together with reference TRBV2 and TRBJ1-5, the CDR3 gives the full variable domain: EPEVTQTPSHQVTQMGQEVILRCVPISNHLYFYWYRQILGQKVEFLVSFYNNEISEKSEIFDDQFSVERPDGSNFTLKIRSTKLEDSAMYFCATDRDSNQPQHFGDGTRLSIL.

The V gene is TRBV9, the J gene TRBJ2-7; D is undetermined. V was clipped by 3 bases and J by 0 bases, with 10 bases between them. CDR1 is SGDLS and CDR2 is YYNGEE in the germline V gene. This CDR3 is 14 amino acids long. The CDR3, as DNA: TGTGCCAGCAGCGCAGCATGGAGCTCCTACGAGCAGTACTTC. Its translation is CASSAAWSSYEQYF.

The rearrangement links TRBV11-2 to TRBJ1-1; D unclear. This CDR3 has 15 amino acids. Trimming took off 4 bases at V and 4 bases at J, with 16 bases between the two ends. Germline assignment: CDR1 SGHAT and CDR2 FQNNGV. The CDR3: CASSSIIESGTEAFF. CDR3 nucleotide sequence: TGTGCCAGCAGCTCAATCATAGAGTCGGGCACTGAAGCTTTCTTT. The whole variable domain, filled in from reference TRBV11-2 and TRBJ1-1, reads EAGVAQSPRYKIIEKRQSVAFWCNPISGHATLYWYQQILGQGPKLLIQFQNNGVVDDSQLPKDRFSAERLKGVDSTLKIQPAKLEDSAVYLCASSSIIESGTEAFFGQGTRLTVV.

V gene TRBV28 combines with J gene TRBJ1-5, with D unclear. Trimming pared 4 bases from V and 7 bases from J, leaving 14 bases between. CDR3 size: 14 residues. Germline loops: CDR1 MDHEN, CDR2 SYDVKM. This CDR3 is CASSSLGVRQPQHF. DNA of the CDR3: TGTGCCAGCAGTTCCCTCGGGGTGCGGCAGCCCCAGCATTTT. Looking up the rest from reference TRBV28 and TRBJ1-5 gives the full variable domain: DVKVTQSSRYLVKRTGEKVFLECVQDMDHENMFWYRQDPGLGLRLIYFSYDVKMKEKGDIPEGYSVSREKKERFSLILESASTNQTSMYLCASSSLGVRQPQHFGDGTRLSIL.

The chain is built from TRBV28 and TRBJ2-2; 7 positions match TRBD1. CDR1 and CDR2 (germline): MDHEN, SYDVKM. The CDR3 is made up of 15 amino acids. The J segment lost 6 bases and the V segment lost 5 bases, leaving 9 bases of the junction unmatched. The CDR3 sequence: CASSPGGMGSGELFF. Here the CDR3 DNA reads TGTGCCAGCAGTCCAGGGGGTATGGGATCCGGGGAGCTGTTTTTT.

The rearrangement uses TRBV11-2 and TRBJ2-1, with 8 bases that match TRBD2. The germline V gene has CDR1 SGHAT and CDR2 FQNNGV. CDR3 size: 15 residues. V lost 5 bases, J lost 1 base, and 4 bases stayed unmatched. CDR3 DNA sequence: TGTGCCAGCAGCCCATTAGCGGGATCCTACAATGAGCAGTTCTTC. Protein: CASSPLAGSYNEQFF.

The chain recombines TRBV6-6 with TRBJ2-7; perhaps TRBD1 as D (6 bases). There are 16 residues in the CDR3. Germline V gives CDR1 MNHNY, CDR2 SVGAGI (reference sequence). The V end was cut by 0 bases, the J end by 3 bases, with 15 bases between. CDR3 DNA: TGTGCCAGCAGTTACTCAGCAGGGGTGGGCTTCTACGAGCAGTACTTC. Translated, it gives CASSYSAGVGFYEQYF.

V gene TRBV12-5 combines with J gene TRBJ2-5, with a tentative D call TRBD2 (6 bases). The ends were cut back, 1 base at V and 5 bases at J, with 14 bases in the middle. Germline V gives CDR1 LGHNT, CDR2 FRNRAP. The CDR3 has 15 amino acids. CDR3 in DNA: TGTGCTAGTGGTTTGGCCGTAGGAGGGAGGGAGACCCAGTACTTC. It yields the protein CASGLAVGGRETQYF.

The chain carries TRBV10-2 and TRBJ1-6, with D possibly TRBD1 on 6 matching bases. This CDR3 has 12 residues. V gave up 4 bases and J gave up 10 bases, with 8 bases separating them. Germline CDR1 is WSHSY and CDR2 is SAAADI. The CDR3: CASSAGESPLHF. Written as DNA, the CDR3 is TGCGCCAGCAGTGCAGGGGAATCACCCCTCCACTTT.

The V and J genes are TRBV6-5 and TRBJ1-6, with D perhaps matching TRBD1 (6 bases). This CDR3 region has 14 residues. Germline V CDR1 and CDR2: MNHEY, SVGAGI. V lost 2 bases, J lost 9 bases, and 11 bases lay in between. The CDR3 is CASSYRVRGSPLHF. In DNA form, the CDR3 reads TGTGCCAGCAGTTACCGAGTCAGGGGTTCACCCCTCCACTTT.

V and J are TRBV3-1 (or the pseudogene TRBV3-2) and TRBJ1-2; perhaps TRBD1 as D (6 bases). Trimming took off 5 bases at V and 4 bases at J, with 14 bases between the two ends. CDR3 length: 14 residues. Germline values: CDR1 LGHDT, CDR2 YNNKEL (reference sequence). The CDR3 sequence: CASSSGGLSYGYTF. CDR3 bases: TGTGCCAGCAGCAGCGGGGGGCTTAGCTATGGCTACACCTTC.

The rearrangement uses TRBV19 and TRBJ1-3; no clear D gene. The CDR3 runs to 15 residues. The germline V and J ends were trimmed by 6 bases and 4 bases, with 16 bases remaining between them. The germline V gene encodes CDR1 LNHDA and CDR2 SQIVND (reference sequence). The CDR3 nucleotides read TGTGCCAGTAGACGAACTTCCCAAGCGGGAAACACCATATATTTT. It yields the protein CASRRTSQAGNTIYF.

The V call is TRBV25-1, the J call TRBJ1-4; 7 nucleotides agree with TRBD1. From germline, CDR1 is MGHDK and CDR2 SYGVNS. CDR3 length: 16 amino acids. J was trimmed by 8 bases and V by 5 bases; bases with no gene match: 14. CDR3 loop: CASSLTRQGRGEKLFF. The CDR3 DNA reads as TGTGCCAGCAGTTTGACCCGACAGGGCCGGGGGGAAAAACTGTTTTTT.

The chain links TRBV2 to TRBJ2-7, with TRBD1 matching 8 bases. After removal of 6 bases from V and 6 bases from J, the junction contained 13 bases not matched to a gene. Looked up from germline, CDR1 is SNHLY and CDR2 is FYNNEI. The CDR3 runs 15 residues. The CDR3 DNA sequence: TGTGCCAGCAGGGGAAGACAGGGGTCCCGAGTCGAGCAGTACTTC. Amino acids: CASRGRQGSRVEQYF.

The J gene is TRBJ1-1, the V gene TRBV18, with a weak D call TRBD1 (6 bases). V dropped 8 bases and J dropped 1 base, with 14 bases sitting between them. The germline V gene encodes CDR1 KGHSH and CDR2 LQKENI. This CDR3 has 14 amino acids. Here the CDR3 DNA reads TGTGCCAGCGGACAAAGGGGACAGAACACTGAAGCTTTCTTT. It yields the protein CASGQRGQNTEAFF.

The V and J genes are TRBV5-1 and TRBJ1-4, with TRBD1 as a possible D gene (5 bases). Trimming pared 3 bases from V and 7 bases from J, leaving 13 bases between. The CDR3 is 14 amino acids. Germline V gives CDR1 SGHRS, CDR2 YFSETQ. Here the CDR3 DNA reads TGCGCCAGCAGCTCACTGGGGGGTGGTGAAAAACTGTTTTTT. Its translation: CASSSLGGGEKLFF.

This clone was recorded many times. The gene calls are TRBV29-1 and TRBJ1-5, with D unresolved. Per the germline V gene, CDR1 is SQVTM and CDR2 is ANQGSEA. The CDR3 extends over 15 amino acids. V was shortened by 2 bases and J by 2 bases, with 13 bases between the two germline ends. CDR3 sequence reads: CSVEFGGGGNQPQHF. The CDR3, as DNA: TGCAGCGTTGAATTCGGTGGCGGCGGCAATCAGCCCCAGCATTTT.

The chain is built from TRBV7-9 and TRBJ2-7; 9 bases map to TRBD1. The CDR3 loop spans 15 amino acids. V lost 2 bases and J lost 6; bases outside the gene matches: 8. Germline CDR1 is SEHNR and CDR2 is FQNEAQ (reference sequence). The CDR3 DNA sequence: TGTGCCAGCAGCTTACACGGGACAGGGTTCGCCGAGCAGTACTTC. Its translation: CASSLHGTGFAEQYF.